The T cell receptor beta chain under discussion was sequenced for a study of T-cell reconstitution after alpha-beta-depleted transplantation in children. The germline V gene has CDR1 SQVTM and CDR2 ANQGSEA. This CDR3 region has 12 residues. V was clipped by 3 bases and J by 8 bases, with 11 bases between them. Unique molecular identifiers were used in preparing the TCRbeta library. TCRdb re-called the PCR reads through MiXCR, storing one row per CDR3 protein. The data show about 420,000 distinct CDR3 sequences, about a sixth seen once. This sample comprised PBMCs, mostly from graft donor cells, obtained 360 days after TCRalphabeta/CD19-depleted stem cell transplant. This clonotype originated in a boy in the first two years of life who had a stem cell transplant for Wiskott-Aldrich syndrome, so the T cells may come from the graft donor. J is TRBJ2-4 and V is TRBV29-1; tentative D call: TRBD2 (6 bases). The CDR3 DNA reads as TGCAGCGTTGAGGGCAGGGAGGACATTCAGTACTTC. Translated: CSVEGREDIQYF.